The subject of this entry is one T cell receptor beta chain. The source of the sample is a study of T cell changes during pregnancy in multiple sclerosis. Using immunoSEQ multiplex PCR, the repertoire was profiled, and TCRdb retains in-frame clones only, with some absent. The sample shows 65,000 to 80,000 clones, about nine tenths of them seen only once. Germline CDR1 reads SGHRS; CDR2 reads YFSETQ. CDR3 length: 16 residues. The germline V and J ends were trimmed by 6 bases and 5 bases, with 21 bases remaining between them. Material: peripheral blood, obtained in the third trimester of pregnancy. This rearrangement joins TRBV5-1 to TRBJ2-1, with a tentative D call TRBD2 (6 bases). The clonotype comes from a female donor with multiple sclerosis, enrolled in a pregnancy study. This CDR3 reads CASTYRDSGNHNEQFF. In nucleotides, the CDR3 is TGCGCCAGCACCTACCGGGACTCCGGGAACCACAATGAGCAGTTCTTC.